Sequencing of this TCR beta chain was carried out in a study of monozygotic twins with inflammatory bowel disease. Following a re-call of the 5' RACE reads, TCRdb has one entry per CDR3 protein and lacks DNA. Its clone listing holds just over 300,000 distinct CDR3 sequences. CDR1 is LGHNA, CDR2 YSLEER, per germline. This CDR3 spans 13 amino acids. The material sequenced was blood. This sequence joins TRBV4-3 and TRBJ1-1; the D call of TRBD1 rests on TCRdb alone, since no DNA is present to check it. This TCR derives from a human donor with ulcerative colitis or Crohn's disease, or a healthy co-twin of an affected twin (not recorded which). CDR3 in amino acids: CASSLQGATEAFF.